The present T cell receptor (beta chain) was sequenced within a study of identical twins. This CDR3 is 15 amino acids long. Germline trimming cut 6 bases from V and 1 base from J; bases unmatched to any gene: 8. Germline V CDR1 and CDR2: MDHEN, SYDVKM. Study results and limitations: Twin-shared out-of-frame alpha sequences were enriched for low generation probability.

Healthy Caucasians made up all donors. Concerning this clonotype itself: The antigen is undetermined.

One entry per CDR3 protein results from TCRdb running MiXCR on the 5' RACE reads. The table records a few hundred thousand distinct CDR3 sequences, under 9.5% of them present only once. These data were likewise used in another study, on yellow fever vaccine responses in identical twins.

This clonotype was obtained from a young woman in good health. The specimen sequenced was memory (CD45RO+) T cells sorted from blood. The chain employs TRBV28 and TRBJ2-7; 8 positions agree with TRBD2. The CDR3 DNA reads TGTGCCAGCAGGCGAGCCGGGGGGGGGTCCTACGAGCAGTACGTC. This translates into CASRRAGGGSYEQYV.